This T cell receptor (beta chain) was found in a study of spatial heterogeneity in lung cancer. Findings and caveats of the study: Blood carried ubiquitous expanded tumor TCRs more at resection than follow-up.

Time point indicated: sample taken at primary tumor resection. The CDR3 loop spans 12 amino acids. The V end lost 2 bases, the J end lost 2 bases, and 7 bases lay between the germline ends. The germline gives CDR1 DFQATT, CDR2 SNEGSKA (reference sequence). A unique molecular identifier was attached to every TCR cDNA molecule. TCRdb re-called the 5' RACE reads through MiXCR, storing one row per CDR3 protein. The table has 40,000 to 45,000 distinct CDR3 sequences, around 6.8% seen once. In this sample, this clonotype turned up many times. Its antigen remains unidentified. The clonotype was recovered from a female donor with early-stage non-small cell lung cancer. J is TRBJ2-7 and V is TRBV20-1; D gene ambiguous. The sequenced sample was PBMCs, obtained at surgery. CDR3 bases: TGCAGTGCTAGACCAAGGGCCTACGAGCAGTACTTC. Protein sequence: CSARPRAYEQYF.